A selection of T cell receptor beta chains follows, all from one sample in a study of cytomegalovirus exposure and HLA in healthy donors. Sequencing used immunoSEQ multiplex PCR; TCRdb keeps in-frame clones, though not all of them. The sample includes 150,000 to 200,000 clones, around 84% of them seen just once. Sequencing was performed on PBMCs. Receptor source: a man aged 40-49 years in good health and CMV-seropositive. Each CDR3 is given with its conserved first and last residue. A D gene is named only where the DNA matches it firmly. Not every row has a clone size; where given, it reads once, few, many or a size class.

-	TRBJ2-7	-	TRBV4-1	CASSRPDFSYEQYF	TGCGCCAGCAGCCGGCCGGACTTCTCCTACGAGCAGTACTTC
TRBD2	TRBJ2-3	-	TRBV5-1	CASRLASGRAGVVDTQYF	TGCGCCAGCAGGCTGGCTAGCGGGAGGGCCGGTGTGGTAGATACGCAGTATTTT
TRBD1	TRBJ2-1	-	TRBV7-9	CASSSTRDRGLYNEQFF	TGTGCCAGCAGCTCCACCCGGGACAGGGGTTTGTACAATGAGCAGTTCTTC
-	TRBJ1-5	-	TRBV7-2	CASSRGDSNQPQHF	TGTGCCAGCAGTAGGGGTGATAGCAATCAGCCCCAGCATTTT
-	TRBJ2-5	-	TRBV19	CASSINLGETQYF	TGTGCCAGTAGTATAAACCTCGGAGAGACCCAGTACTTC
TRBD2	TRBJ2-7	-	TRBV7-2	CASSLEAGGSYEQYF	TGTGCCAGCAGCTTAGAAGCGGGAGGGAGCTACGAGCAGTACTTC
-	TRBJ2-7	-	TRBV7-9	CASSLSRGAYEQYF	TGTGCCAGCAGCTTGTCCAGGGGGGCCTACGAGCAGTACTTC
TRBD2	TRBJ2-3	once	TRBV27	CASSQWAGGLDTQYF	TGTGCCAGCAGCCAATGGGCGGGGGGGTTGGATACGCAGTATTTT
-	TRBJ2-7	-	TRBV10-3	CAISESRGGTYEQYF	TGTGCCATCAGTGAGTCCAGGGGAGGGACCTACGAGCAGTACTTC
TRBD2	TRBJ2-7	-	TRBV6-5	CASSYAGGSGVYEQYF	TGTGCCAGCAGTTACGCGGGCGGGAGCGGGGTCTACGAGCAGTACTTC
-	TRBJ2-2	-	TRBV30	CAWAGARNTGELFF	TGTGCCTGGGCAGGGGCGCGGAACACCGGGGAGCTGTTTTTT
-	TRBJ2-5	-	TRBV25-1	CASSEYQGPKTQYF	TGTGCCAGCAGTGAATATCAGGGCCCGAAGACCCAGTACTTC
TRBD1	TRBJ1-5	-	TRBV19	CASTVQGVGRQPQHF	TGTGCCAGTACCGTACAGGGGGTCGGGCGTCAGCCCCAGCATTTT
-	TRBJ1-5	-	TRBV10-3	CAISETMGGTPQHF	TGTGCCATCAGTGAAACGATGGGGGGAACGCCCCAGCATTTT
-	TRBJ2-7	-	TRBV10-3	CATADRSDEQYF	TGTGCCACCGCGGACAGATCTGACGAGCAGTACTTC
TRBD1	TRBJ2-6	-	TRBV4-3	CASSQGMGQGAVGANVLTF	TGCGCCAGCAGCCAAGGAATGGGACAGGGGGCAGTTGGGGCCAACGTCCTGACTTTC
TRBD1	TRBJ1-6	-	TRBV7-9	CASSLGDRANSPLHF	TGTGCCAGCAGCTTAGGGGACAGGGCCAATTCACCCCTCCACTTT
-	TRBJ2-1	few	TRBV9	CASSREGQGTYNEQFF	TGTGCCAGCAGCAGAGAGGGGCAGGGGACCTACAATGAGCAGTTCTTC
-	TRBJ2-3	-	TRBV5-5	CASSLAGGSGVTDTQYF	TGTGCCAGCAGCTTGGCCGGGGGTAGCGGAGTCACAGATACGCAGTATTTT
-	TRBJ2-7	-	TRBV25-1	CASTRSPDYEQYF	TGTGCCAGCACCAGGTCCCCTGACTACGAGCAGTACTTC
-	TRBJ1-2	-	TRBV28	CASSRGHTLWGYTF	TGTGCCAGCAGTCGTGGACATACACTATGGGGCTACACCTTC
-	TRBJ1-1	few	TRBV6-5	CASSYYRLGVNTEAFF	TGTGCCAGCAGTTACTATCGTCTAGGGGTGAACACTGAAGCTTTCTTT
-	TRBJ2-7	-	TRBV5-1	CASSPGKGEQYF	TGCGCCAGCAGCCCGGGGAAAGGCGAGCAGTACTTC
TRBD2	TRBJ2-7	-	TRBV28	CASSSPPSGSAYEQYF	TGTGCCAGCAGTTCGCCCCCTAGCGGGTCCGCCTACGAGCAGTACTTC
TRBD2	TRBJ2-3	-	TRBV27	CASSFIAGGSDTQYF	TGTGCCAGCAGTTTTATAGCGGGGGGGTCAGATACGCAGTATTTT
-	TRBJ2-7	-	TRBV28	CASSLYPGGFSYEQYF	TGTGCCAGCAGTTTATACCCTGGCGGGTTCTCCTACGAGCAGTACTTC
TRBD1	TRBJ2-2	once	TRBV18	CASSPPGTGNTGELFF	TGTGCCAGCTCACCACCAGGGACAGGGAACACCGGGGAGCTGTTTTTT
TRBD2	TRBJ2-7	once	TRBV7-2	CASSLGRTSGRSSYEQYF	TGTGCCAGCAGCTTAGGCCGGACTAGCGGGCGAAGCTCCTACGAGCAGTACTTC
TRBD2	TRBJ2-3	-	TRBV6-1	CASSASGGITADTQYF	TGTGCCAGCAGTGCTAGCGGGGGGATTACCGCAGATACGCAGTATTTT
TRBD2	TRBJ2-3	-	TRBV5-1	CASSLFSSGNGADTQYF	TGCGCCAGCAGCTTGTTTTCTAGCGGGAATGGGGCAGATACGCAGTATTTT
TRBD2	TRBJ2-7	-	TRBV10-3	CAATGGTSGRERGYEQYF	TGTGCCGCGACGGGGGGGACTAGCGGGAGGGAGAGGGGCTACGAGCAGTACTTC
-	TRBJ2-1	-	TRBV10-3	CAISEGGASGNEQFF	TGTGCCATCAGTGAGGGGGGGGCTTCGGGTAATGAGCAGTTCTTC
-	TRBJ1-5	few	TRBV11-1	CASSLVWPRGQPQHF	TGTGCCAGCAGCTTAGTCTGGCCGAGAGGTCAGCCCCAGCATTTT
TRBD1	TRBJ1-5	-	TRBV7-6	CASSQQGDQPQHF	TGTGCCAGCAGCCAACAGGGGGATCAGCCCCAGCATTTT
-	TRBJ2-7	-	TRBV28	CASRMDRITSYEQYF	TGTGCCAGCAGGATGGACCGCATAACTAGTTACGAGCAGTACTTC
-	TRBJ2-1	-	TRBV10-3	CAISESYRTGNEQFF	TGTGCCATCAGTGAGTCTTACCGGACTGGCAATGAGCAGTTCTTC
TRBD2	TRBJ2-7	once	TRBV27	CASRRLAGQSYEQYF	TGTGCCAGCCGAAGACTAGCGGGACAGTCCTACGAGCAGTACTTC
TRBD1	TRBJ2-7	-	TRBV27	CASRIQGARATYF	TGTGCCAGCAGAATACAGGGGGCGCGGGCGACGTACTTC
TRBD2	TRBJ2-6	-	TRBV10-3	CAISALAGAGANVLTF	TGTGCCATCAGTGCTTTAGCGGGAGCTGGGGCCAACGTCCTGACTTTC
-	TRBJ1-4	-	TRBV19	CASSPTWGSYNEKLFF	TGTGCCAGTAGTCCTACTTGGGGCAGTTACAATGAAAAACTGTTTTTT
TRBD1	TRBJ1-6	-	TRBV6-1	CASSEWVTGVPSPLHF	TGTGCCAGCAGTGAATGGGTAACAGGGGTCCCTTCACCCCTCCACTTT
TRBD2	TRBJ2-7	-	TRBV4-1	CASSQDRGRYEQYF	TGCGCCAGCAGCCAAGATCGCGGGAGGTACGAGCAGTACTTC
-	TRBJ2-1	-	TRBV7-3	CASSSYLGLNNEQFF	TGTGCCAGCAGCTCATACCTAGGACTTAACAATGAGCAGTTCTTC
TRBD2	TRBJ2-7	-	TRBV7-2	CASSSSLAATYEQYF	TGTGCCAGCAGCTCATCACTAGCGGCTACGTACGAGCAGTACTTC
TRBD2	TRBJ2-3	-	TRBV10-1	CASRGTGRGGVSSDTQYF	TGCGCCAGCAGGGGGACTGGGCGGGGGGGCGTTTCGTCAGATACGCAGTATTTT
-	TRBJ2-7	few	TRBV15	CATSRGSQAYEQYF	TGTGCCACCAGCAGAGGATCGCAGGCTTACGAGCAGTACTTC
-	TRBJ2-1	-	TRBV7-9	CASSSNRASSYNEQFF	TGTGCCAGCAGCTCTAACAGGGCAAGCTCCTACAATGAGCAGTTCTTC
-	TRBJ1-6	-	TRBV10-3	CAISQGHNSPLHF	TGTGCCATCAGCCAGGGGCATAATTCACCCCTCCACTTT
-	TRBJ1-6	-	TRBV13	CASSLDSSSSSPLHF	TGTGCCAGCAGCTTAGATAGTTCATCGAGTTCACCCCTCCACTTT
-	TRBJ2-7	-	TRBV30	CAWKAGPDSYEQYF	TGTGCCTGGAAGGCGGGGCCCGACTCCTACGAGCAGTACTTC
TRBD1	TRBJ2-2	-	TRBV7-9	CASSPRRDRPLTGELFF	TGTGCCAGCAGTCCCCGCCGGGACAGGCCCCTCACCGGGGAGCTGTTTTTT
-	TRBJ2-1	-	TRBV5-6	CASSFVARRDNEQFF	TGTGCCAGCAGCTTTGTAGCCCGCCGTGACAATGAGCAGTTCTTC
-	TRBJ1-1	-	TRBV19	CASSYQGLHTEAFF	TGTGCCAGTAGTTACCAGGGACTCCACACTGAAGCTTTCTTT
TRBD1	TRBJ2-5	-	TRBV11-3	CASSLDRAETQYF	TGTGCCAGCAGTTTAGACAGGGCCGAGACCCAGTACTTC
TRBD2	TRBJ2-3	few	TRBV11-2	CASSWAGAQYF	TGTGCCAGCAGCTGGGCGGGAGCGCAGTATTTT
-	TRBJ2-7	-	TRBV18	CASSPGGLGEQYF	TGTGCCAGCTCACCCGGGGGTCTGGGCGAGCAGTACTTC
TRBD1	TRBJ2-3	-	TRBV7-2	CASSFGDRVADTQYF	TGTGCCAGCAGCTTTGGGGACAGGGTCGCAGATACGCAGTATTTT
-	TRBJ1-4	-	TRBV9	CASSGRREGEKLFF	TGTGCCAGCAGCGGCCGGAGGGAGGGGGAAAAACTGTTTTTT
TRBD1	TRBJ2-5	-	TRBV7-9	CASSLARKWDRGQETQYF	TGTGCCAGCAGCTTAGCGAGGAAATGGGACAGGGGGCAAGAGACCCAGTACTTC